These 29 T cell receptor beta chains came from one sample sequenced in a study of T cells after yellow fever vaccination. Using its own MiXCR run on the 5' RACE reads, TCRdb lists one record per CDR3 protein. The table includes about 320,000 distinct CDR3 sequences, around 12% detected once. Sequencing used CD4+ T cells sorted from PBMCs, obtained 15 days after the yellow fever booster vaccination. The source of these receptors is a man between 18 and 29 years old who received the YFV17D yellow fever vaccine.

This clonotype has only a few counts. The DNA for the CDR3 is TGTGCCAGCAGTTACTGGATCGTAGAGACCCAGTACTTC. It is translated as CASSYWIVETQYF. The chain recombines TRBV6-6 with TRBJ2-5; D not certain. Between the trimmed V and J ends, which lost 1 base and 4 bases, there was a span of 7 bases. The CDR3 has 13 amino acids. Per the germline V gene, CDR1 is MNHNY and CDR2 is SVGAGI (reference sequence).

V gene TRBV18 combines with J gene TRBJ2-7; D not resolved. The CDR3 has 14 amino acids. Germline assignment: CDR1 KGHSH and CDR2 LQKENI. Deletions cut 2 bases from V and 0 bases from J, with 8 bases between. The CDR3 loop is CASSPSYTSYEQYF. CDR3 bases: TGTGCCAGCTCACCAAGCTACACCTCCTACGAGCAGTACTTC. Looking up the rest from reference TRBV18 and TRBJ2-7 gives the full variable domain: NAGVMQNPRHLVRRRGQEARLRCSPMKGHSHVYWYRQLPEEGLKFMVYLQKENIIDESGMPKERFSAEFPKEGPSILRIQQVVRGDSAAYFCASSPSYTSYEQYFGPGTRLTVT.

This clonotype was seen a few times. The gene calls are TRBV5-5 and TRBJ2-4; 8 nucleotides agree with TRBD2. The V and J ends lost 3 bases and 3 bases, in that order; junction bases with no gene match: 5. Germline CDR1 SGHKS, CDR2 YYEKEE (reference sequence). The CDR3 is 15 amino acids. CDR3 DNA: TGTGCCAGCAGCTACAGCGGGGGTGGCAAAAACATTCAGTACTTC. Its protein is CASSYSGGGKNIQYF.

There are many counts of this clonotype. V and J are TRBV7-3 and TRBJ1-1; no definite D call. Germline V gene sequence: CDR1 SGHTA, CDR2 FQGTGA. CDR3 length: 13 amino acids. Trimming stripped 8 bases from V and 3 bases from J, with 13 bases between. The CDR3 region has the DNA TGTGCCAGCGGTGAGGCGGTCGACACTGAAGCTTTCTTT. Its translation: CASGEAVDTEAFF.

This clonotype was seen a few times. The rearrangement links TRBV28 to TRBJ1-4; 7 bases align to TRBD1. The junction had 4 bases not matched to a gene; V was cut back by 4 bases and J by 2 bases. CDR1 MDHEN and CDR2 SYDVKM come from the germline V gene. This CDR3 comprises 15 residues. This chain's CDR3 is CASSSNRGTNEKLFF. CDR3 DNA: TGTGCCAGCAGTTCTAACAGGGGTACTAATGAAAAACTGTTTTTT.

The chain has TRBV7-2 and TRBJ1-1; D is ambiguous. Germline CDR1 reads SGHTA; CDR2 reads FQGNSA. CDR3 length: 13 residues. Trimming left V 1 base short and J 3 bases short, with 6 bases between. This CDR3 is CASSLEAYTEAFF. DNA for the CDR3: TGTGCCAGCAGCTTAGAGGCCTACACTGAAGCTTTCTTT.

In its sample, this clonotype was seen a few times. The chain combines TRBV6-1 with TRBJ1-2; D not resolved. The CDR3 consists of 14 residues. Per the germline V gene, CDR1 is MNHNS and CDR2 is SASEGT. The germline V and J ends were trimmed by 5 bases and 0 bases, with 10 bases remaining between them. CDR3 DNA sequence: TGTGCCAGCAGTTTCGGTAGCGCTAACTATGGCTACACCTTC. Encoded protein: CASSFGSANYGYTF.

The V call is TRBV7-2, the J call TRBJ2-5; 7 nucleotides agree with TRBD1. CDR1 is SGHTA and CDR2 is FQGNSA in the germline V gene. The CDR3 spans 15 residues. Unmatched junction bases numbered 7, after V lost 5 bases and J lost 1 base. CDR3 bases: TGTGCCAGCAGCCCCCAGCGGACAGGCCAAGAGACCCAGTACTTC. It translates to CASSPQRTGQETQYF.

A few counts support this clonotype. The V and J genes are TRBV20-1 and TRBJ2-1; a weak D match, TRBD2 (6 bases). The V end lost 1 base, the J end lost 4 bases, and 11 bases lay between the germline ends. The V gene's germline CDR1 is DFQATT and CDR2 SNEGSKA (reference sequence). The CDR3 length is 14 residues. The CDR3 DNA follows: TGCAGTGCTAGAGCGCTAGCGACTTACAATGAGCAGTTCTTC. Its protein product is CSARALATYNEQFF.

CDR3 nucleotides: TGCAGTGCCCCAAACCCGGGACAGACTAATGAAAAACTGTTTTTT. Translating gives CSAPNPGQTNEKLFF. This sequence joins TRBV20-1 and TRBJ1-4, with 7 positions matching TRBD1. Per germline, CDR1 DFQATT and CDR2 SNEGSKA (reference sequence). The CDR3 totals 15 residues. V shed 6 bases and J 2 bases; nucleotides not matched to a gene: 9.

This clonotype was picked up a small number of times. The rearrangement joins TRBV12-3 or TRBV12-4 to TRBJ2-3; possibly TRBD2 for D (5 bases). The V end was cut by 7 bases, the J end by 5 bases, with 13 bases between. The CDR3 is 13 amino acids. The CDR3 spells CASTTQSGDTQYF. The CDR3 DNA sequence: TGTGCCAGCACCACACAGAGCGGAGATACGCAGTATTTT.

The V and J genes are TRBV11-2 and TRBJ1-6; TRBD1 is a possible D gene (5 bases). Germline values: CDR1 SGHAT, CDR2 FQNNGV. The CDR3 is 14 amino acids. The germline V and J ends were trimmed by 3 bases and 7 bases, with 10 bases remaining between them. The CDR3 loop reads CASSLGTRNSPLHF. CDR3 nucleotide sequence: TGTGCCAGCAGCTTGGGGACCCGAAATTCACCCCTCCACTTT.

The J gene is TRBJ1-1, the V gene TRBV6-2 or TRBV6-3; D uncertain. This CDR3 is 15 amino acids long. V gave up 5 bases and J gave up 4 bases, with 17 bases separating them. CDR1 and CDR2 (germline): MNHEY, SVGEGT. CDR3 protein: CASSQPIVLGTEAFF. The DNA of the CDR3 is TGTGCCAGCAGTCAACCCATTGTCCTGGGCACTGAAGCTTTCTTT.

This chain uses TRBV7-2 with TRBJ2-3; 8 bases match TRBD2. V lost 5 bases and J lost 0; bases outside the gene matches: 4. The CDR3 is 15 residues long. Germline loops: CDR1 SGHTA, CDR2 FQGNSA. The CDR3 sequence is CASSKASGSTDTQYF. The CDR3 DNA is TGTGCCAGCAGCAAGGCTAGCGGGAGCACAGATACGCAGTATTTT.

The chain uses TRBV5-1 and TRBJ1-3; D remains unclear. The germline CDR1 and CDR2 sequences are SGHRS and YFSETQ. There are 14 residues in the CDR3. The V end was cut by 0 bases, the J end by 3 bases, with 7 bases between. CDR3 sequence reads: CASSLGANGNTIYF. The CDR3 region has the DNA TGCGCCAGCAGCTTGGGGGCTAATGGAAACACCATATATTTT. The full variable domain, its missing parts supplied by reference TRBV5-1 and TRBJ1-3, is KAGVTQTPRYLIKTRGQQVTLSCSPISGHRSVSWYQQTPGQGLQFLFEYFSETQRNKGNFPGRFSGRQFSNSRSEMNVSTLELGDSALYLCASSLGANGNTIYFGEGSWLTVV.

This clonotype was observed a handful of times. The chain carries TRBV19 and TRBJ2-3; D is undetermined. The CDR3 loop spans 13 amino acids. Germline CDR1 LNHDA, CDR2 SQIVND (reference sequence). V lost 10 bases and J lost 0, with 11 bases in between. Here the CDR3 reads CATRTASTDTQYF. Written as DNA, the CDR3 is TGTGCCACCAGGACGGCGAGCACAGATACGCAGTATTTT.

The chain couples TRBV9 to TRBJ2-1; D might be TRBD2 (6 bases). The CDR3 is 17 amino acids. Per the germline V gene, CDR1 is SGDLS and CDR2 is YYNGEE. V dropped 3 bases and J dropped 1 base, with 17 bases sitting between them. CDR3 sequence: CASSGRGTSQSYNEQFF. DNA for the CDR3: TGTGCCAGCAGCGGGCGGGGTACCTCCCAGTCCTACAATGAGCAGTTCTTC.

This clonotype was observed many times. The rearrangement links TRBV27 to TRBJ1-5; possibly TRBD1 for D (5 bases). Germline CDR1 and CDR2: MNHEY and SMNVEV (reference sequence). Trimming left V 9 bases short and J 7 bases short, with 13 bases between. This CDR3 is built from 12 residues. The CDR3 loop reads CASQGVGQPQHF. The CDR3 nucleotides read TGTGCCAGTCAGGGAGTAGGGCAGCCCCAGCATTTT.

J is TRBJ2-1 and V is TRBV11-1, with D unclear. Looked up from germline, CDR1 is SGHAT and CDR2 is FQDESV (reference sequence). The length of the CDR3 is 14 residues. V shed 5 bases and J shed 2 bases, with 10 bases lying between them. The CDR3 region is CASSGRRTYNEQFF. CDR3 nucleotide sequence: TGTGCCAGCAGCGGACGACGGACCTACAATGAGCAGTTCTTC.

V and J are TRBV7-8 and TRBJ2-4; D possibly corresponds to TRBD2 (6 bases). Germline-derived CDR1 and CDR2 are SGHVS and FQNEAQ. The CDR3 sequence is 17 residues long. V was pared by 5 bases and J by 0 bases, with 17 bases between. CDR3 in DNA: TGTGCCAGCAGCCCAGGGCGGCTAGCGATAGCCAAAAACATTCAGTACTTC. Translation gives CASSPGRLAIAKNIQYF.

This clonotype was seen more than once but under ten times. This chain links TRBV5-1 with TRBJ2-3; D is undetermined. The CDR3 length is 15 residues. Trimming shortened V by 0 bases and J by 5 bases, and 13 bases separated the two germline ends. Germline CDR1 reads SGHRS; CDR2 reads YFSETQ. This CDR3 is CASSLAGPLEDTQYF. CDR3 DNA sequence: TGCGCCAGCAGCTTGGCCGGTCCCTTGGAAGATACGCAGTATTTT.

This clonotype was observed a few times. The CDR3 DNA reads as TGTGCCAGCAGCCAAGTTAGGGAGGAAACTGAAGCTTTCTTT. It codes for CASSQVREETEAFF. The rearrangement links TRBV4-2 to TRBJ1-1; no definite D call. The CDR3 is 14 residues long. V dropped 1 base and J dropped 5 bases, with 11 bases sitting between them. The V gene's germline CDR1 is LGHNA and CDR2 YNFKEQ.

The V and J genes are TRBV4-1 and TRBJ1-4, with TRBD1 as a possible D gene (5 bases). The germline V gene encodes CDR1 MGHRA and CDR2 YSYEKL. The CDR3 extends over 16 amino acids. Between the trimmed V and J ends, which lost 1 base and 0 bases, there was a span of 9 bases. This chain's CDR3 is CASSQVQGTTNEKLFF. The CDR3 DNA reads as TGCGCCAGCAGCCAAGTTCAGGGCACAACTAATGAAAAACTGTTTTTT.

This clonotype has at least ten counts. The V gene is TRBV12-3 or TRBV12-4, the J gene TRBJ1-5; 9 bases match TRBD1. This CDR3 is 20 amino acids long. After removal of 3 bases from V and 0 bases from J, the junction contained 15 bases not matched to a gene. As DNA, the CDR3 is TGTGCCAGCAGTTTTCGCCTCCTGGGACAGGGAAGGGGTAGCAATCAGCCCCAGCATTTT. Translating it yields CASSFRLLGQGRGSNQPQHF.

This clonotype was seen repeatedly, ten times or more. This chain uses TRBV11-2 with TRBJ2-1, with 9 bases aligning to TRBD2. The length of the CDR3 is 14 residues. Looked up from germline, CDR1 is SGHAT and CDR2 is FQNNGV. Trimming took 6 bases from V and 8 from J; bases not matched to a gene: 8. The CDR3 reads CASRRGGLADEQFF. The CDR3 bases are TGTGCCAGCAGAAGGGGGGGACTAGCCGATGAGCAGTTCTTC. The full variable domain, its missing parts supplied by reference TRBV11-2 and TRBJ2-1, is EAGVAQSPRYKIIEKRQSVAFWCNPISGHATLYWYQQILGQGPKLLIQFQNNGVVDDSQLPKDRFSAERLKGVDSTLKIQPAKLEDSAVYLCASRRGGLADEQFFGPGTRLTVL.

The rearrangement links TRBV20-1 to TRBJ2-3; D is ambiguous. This CDR3 is 15 amino acids long. The V gene's germline CDR1 is DFQATT and CDR2 SNEGSKA (reference sequence). Trimming cost V 1 base and J 2 bases, with 13 bases left between them. CDR3 region: CSARGSIGHTDTQYF. CDR3 coding DNA: TGCAGTGCTAGAGGATCAATAGGCCACACAGATACGCAGTATTTT.

The chain links TRBV4-1 to TRBJ2-1, with no clear D. There are 12 residues in the CDR3. V was cut by 4 bases and J by 8 bases, with 9 bases left in between. The germline V gene has CDR1 MGHRA and CDR2 YSYEKL. The DNA of the CDR3 is TGCGCCAGCAGCCGTAGTTTAGATGAGCAGTTCTTC. Amino acids: CASSRSLDEQFF.

A few counts support this clonotype. The V call is TRBV18, the J call TRBJ1-3; D is unclear. The germline V gene has CDR1 KGHSH and CDR2 LQKENI. V dropped 4 bases and J dropped 5 bases, with 15 bases sitting between them. CDR3 length: 15 residues. CDR3 DNA: TGTGCCAGCTCACGCGAGGCAATTGGCAGAAACACCATATATTTT. Its translation is CASSREAIGRNTIYF.

This clonotype occurred a few times. The CDR3 sequence: CSARDRARQYF. The CDR3 bases are TGCAGTGCTAGAGACAGGGCTAGGCAGTACTTC. The rearrangement links TRBV20-1 to TRBJ2-7, with D perhaps TRBD1 (5 bases). CDR3 length: 11 amino acids. Germline V gives CDR1 DFQATT, CDR2 SNEGSKA (reference sequence). The germline V and J ends were trimmed by 0 bases and 9 bases, with 9 bases remaining between them.